Reported below is one TCR beta chain. TCRdb ran MiXCR on the multiplex PCR reads and lists one entry per CDR3 protein. The sample records approximately 810 distinct CDR3 sequences, under 30% being singletons. The receptor comes from a female donor with breast cancer. The sequencing input was memory CD4+ T cells sorted from blood. Subset of the sample: memory CD4+ T cells, CD4+CD45RO+CD25-.

CDR3 coding DNA: TGTGCCAGCAGTCCACAGGGGACAGACTATGGCTACACCTTC. This codes for CASSPQGTDYGYTF. The chain links TRBV12-3 or TRBV12-4 to TRBJ1-2, with 7 bases that match TRBD1. CDR3 length: 14 amino acids. With V trimmed by 5 bases and J by 3 bases, 6 bases remained unmatched.